Reported below is one T cell receptor (beta chain). The antigen is unknown. TCR beta VDJ and CDR3 profiles were obtained from a genomic DNA template. TCRdb reanalysed the reads using MiXCR and keeps one entry per CDR3 protein. This sample carries about 190,000 distinct CDR3 sequences, 64% of them seen once, and the ten largest clones take 46%. The data belong to a study of CD8+CD57+ T cells in acquired aplastic anemia. General observations from the study: Patients and healthy controls showed no significant CD8+ Simpson's diversity difference.

CDR3 length: 13 amino acids. Germline V gene sequence: CDR1 DFQATT, CDR2 SNEGSKA (reference sequence). V gave up 3 bases and J gave up 6 bases, with 14 bases separating them. Sequenced input: sorted CD4+, CD8+, or CD8+CD57+ T cells (not recorded which) from PBMCs. The clonotype originates from a human donor with severe aplastic anemia or a healthy control (not recorded which). The rearrangement joins TRBV20-1 to TRBJ1-1; D is unclear. The CDR3 region has the DNA TGCAGTGCTAGTCAGACGGGTAAACCTGAAGCTTTCTTT. Protein: CSASQTGKPEAFF.